A single sample is the source of the 24 T cell receptor beta chains below, sequenced in a study of cytomegalovirus exposure and HLA in healthy donors. Primers for the PCR totalled 60 Vbeta and 13 Jbeta. TCRdb's copy holds only in-frame clones and misses some; the assay was immunoSEQ multiplex PCR. This repertoire shows about 210,000 clones, roughly 87% found once; its top ten account for 6%. The sample consisted of PBMCs. The receptors derive from a man aged 40-50 years in good health and CMV-seropositive.

This chain joins TRBV7-9 and TRBJ2-1; TRBD2 matches at 10 bases. Losses at the gene ends were 5 bases for V and 2 bases for J; bases not matched to a gene: 3. Germline V gene data show CDR1 as SEHNR and CDR2 as FQNEAQ (reference sequence). The CDR3 contains 15 residues. The CDR3 sequence is CASSMTSGPYNEQFF. Here the CDR3 DNA reads TGTGCCAGCAGCATGACTAGCGGGCCCTACAATGAGCAGTTCTTC.

The CDR3 nucleotides read TGTGCCAGCAGGGCAGGGACAGGGGCGGGAGAGACCCAGTACTTC. Encoded protein: CASRAGTGAGETQYF. This chain uses TRBV2 with TRBJ2-5, with TRBD1 matching over 10 bases. In germline, CDR1 is SNHLY, CDR2 FYNNEI. The CDR3 is 15 residues long. The junction had 8 bases not matched to a gene; V was cut back by 6 bases and J by 4 bases.

This clone showed up just once. The rearrangement joins TRBV11-3 to TRBJ2-7; 7 bases are a match to TRBD1. The germline V gene has CDR1 SGHNT and CDR2 YENEEA. This CDR3 spans 12 amino acids. The J segment lost 4 bases and the V segment lost 4 bases, leaving 1 base of the junction unmatched. The CDR3 reads CASSSGQYEQYV. CDR3 DNA: TGTGCCAGCAGCTCGGGACAGTACGAGCAGTACGTC.

This clone was counted between two and nine times. J is TRBJ1-1 and V is TRBV29-1, with 10 bases matching TRBD1. The CDR3 sequence is 14 residues long. Germline lookup yields CDR1 SQVTM and CDR2 ANQGSEA. V dropped 7 bases and J dropped 5; count of bases not matched to a gene: 10. CDR3 protein: CSALPGTGETEAFF. CDR3 bases: TGCAGCGCCCTTCCCGGGACAGGGGAAACTGAAGCTTTCTTT.

In this sample, this clone turned up once. This chain links TRBV9 with TRBJ2-7, with TRBD1 matching over 12 bases. The germline V gene has CDR1 SGDLS and CDR2 YYNGEE. V shed 6 bases and J 5 bases; nucleotides not matched to a gene: 9. The CDR3 extends over 15 amino acids. The CDR3 reads CASKPGGTGGDEQYF. In nucleotides, the CDR3 is TGTGCCAGCAAGCCAGGAGGGACAGGGGGCGACGAGCAGTACTTC.

The CDR3 bases are TGTGCCAGCAGCGGACGGGACAGTGAGACCCAGTACTTC. The encoded protein is CASSGRDSETQYF. The chain couples TRBV5-4 to TRBJ2-5; TRBD1 matches at 7 bases. J lost 5 bases, V lost 4 bases, and 5 bases had no gene match. CDR3 length: 13 residues. From germline, CDR1 is SGHNT and CDR2 YYREEE (reference sequence).

The chain recombines TRBV2 with TRBJ2-5; D unclear. Germline V gene lookup returns CDR1 SNHLY and CDR2 FYNNEI. The V and J ends lost 5 bases and 3 bases respectively, with 4 bases between them. The CDR3 runs to 11 residues. CDR3 nucleotides: TGTGCCAGCAGTTCAGAAGAGACCCAGTACTTC. It is translated as CASSSEETQYF.

The chain carries TRBV5-1 and TRBJ1-4, with 8 bases lining up with TRBD1. J gave up 6 bases and V 5 bases, and 9 bases lay outside the gene matches. The CDR3 spans 15 residues. CDR1 is SGHRS and CDR2 is YFSETQ in the germline V gene. The CDR3 protein is CASSPPTGVDEKLFF. CDR3 bases: TGCGCCAGCAGTCCTCCGACAGGGGTTGATGAAAAACTGTTTTTT.

This chain links TRBV6-5 with TRBJ2-1, with 8 nucleotides matching TRBD1. CDR1 and CDR2 from the germline V gene are MNHEY and SVGAGI. CDR3 length equals 16 residues. The V segment lost 4 bases and the J segment 1 base; nucleotides outside the gene matches: 6. The CDR3 here is CASSSRTGRSYNEQFF. CDR3 sequence (DNA): TGTGCCAGCAGTTCTCGGACAGGGAGGTCCTACAATGAGCAGTTCTTC.

The rearrangement links TRBV7-2 to TRBJ1-5; D gene ambiguous. CDR1 and CDR2 from the germline V gene are SGHTA and FQGNSA. The V and J ends lost 1 base and 5 bases respectively, with 6 bases between them. The CDR3 spans 13 residues. For the CDR3, the DNA is TGTGCCAGCAGCTTAGACGGGTATCAGCCCCAGCATTTT. Protein sequence: CASSLDGYQPQHF.

The chain is built from TRBV7-9 and TRBJ2-2; no definite D call. With 6 bases removed from V and 0 bases from J, the gap between germline ends came to 14 bases. This CDR3 is built from 16 residues. CDR1 SEHNR and CDR2 FQNEAQ come from the germline V gene (reference sequence). The CDR3 sequence: CASRSPNRSNTGELFF. CDR3 sequence (DNA): TGTGCCAGCAGGTCCCCTAACCGTTCGAACACCGGGGAGCTGTTTTTT.

The chain combines TRBV29-1 with TRBJ2-1; 8 nucleotides align to TRBD1. The CDR3 consists of 12 residues. V lost 5 bases and J lost 5; bases outside the gene matches: 2. CDR1 SQVTM and CDR2 ANQGSEA come from the germline V gene. In DNA form, the CDR3 reads TGCAGCGTTTGGACAGGGAACAATGAGCAGTTCTTC. Its protein product is CSVWTGNNEQFF.

This clone was found a few times. V is TRBV5-1 and J is TRBJ1-2, with D hard to call. CDR1 SGHRS and CDR2 YFSETQ come from the germline V gene. This CDR3 comprises 14 residues. Trimming removed 0 bases at V and 4 bases at J, with 10 bases between. CDR3 in DNA: TGCGCCAGCAGCTTGGCGGGTGGAGGCTATGGCTACACCTTC. Translation: CASSLAGGGYGYTF.

V is TRBV5-1 and J is TRBJ2-2; D is possibly TRBD2 (6 bases). V lost 7 bases, J lost 4 bases, and 17 bases lay in between. The CDR3 length is 15 residues. Germline V gives CDR1 SGHRS, CDR2 YFSETQ. CDR3 DNA sequence: TGCGCCAGCCTTAAGGGAGGTGGAGTCACCGGGGAGCTGTTTTTT. Protein sequence: CASLKGGGVTGELFF.

This chain uses TRBV30 with TRBJ2-1; 12 bases match TRBD2. CDR3 size: 14 residues. V dropped 8 bases and J dropped 3; count of bases not matched to a gene: 5. Germline V gene lookup returns CDR1 GTSNPN and CDR2 SVGIG (reference sequence). The CDR3 DNA reads TGTGCCAGCCGACTAGCGGGAGACTACAATGAGCAGTTCTTC. Protein sequence: CASRLAGDYNEQFF.

The rearrangement joins TRBV7-7 to TRBJ2-7, with 8 bases identical to TRBD2. CDR3 length: 13 residues. In germline, CDR1 is SSHAT, CDR2 FNYEAQ (reference sequence). The CDR3 sequence: CASRGGGPLEQYF. The CDR3 DNA is TGTGCTTCCCGGGGGGGAGGCCCGCTCGAGCAGTACTTC.

The rearrangement joins TRBV25-1 to TRBJ2-1, with unresolved D. CDR1 is MGHDK and CDR2 is SYGVNS in the germline V gene. The CDR3 spans 15 residues. V gave up 1 base and J gave up 5 bases, with 12 bases separating them. For the CDR3, the DNA is TGTGCCAGCAGTGAATCAGTCCTTAATAACAATGAGCAGTTCTTC. Protein: CASSESVLNNNEQFF.

The gene calls are TRBV5-1 and TRBJ2-1, with 8 bases fitting TRBD2. Germline CDR1 is SGHRS and CDR2 is YFSETQ. The CDR3 runs to 13 residues. Trimming at V came to 7 bases and at J to 5 bases, leaving 5 bases not matched to a gene. The CDR3 nucleotides read TGCGCCAGCGGACTAGCTCTGGACAATGAGCAGTTCTTC. This translates into CASGLALDNEQFF.

The rearrangement uses TRBV6-1 and TRBJ2-4; 7 bases map to TRBD1. The CDR3 covers 15 residues. The V and J ends lost 9 bases and 3 bases, in that order; junction bases with no gene match: 11. Germline CDR1 and CDR2: MNHNS and SASEGT. The CDR3 loop is CASRSGGSDKNIQYF. DNA of the CDR3: TGTGCCAGTAGATCAGGGGGATCGGACAAAAACATTCAGTACTTC.

The chain joins TRBV7-3 to TRBJ1-1, with a tentative D call TRBD1 (5 bases). This CDR3 comprises 17 residues. The V end was cut by 1 base, the J end by 2 bases, with 17 bases between. Germline V gives CDR1 SGHTA, CDR2 FQGTGA. The DNA of the CDR3 is TGTGCCAGCAGCTTAAGGGGCACCGTGAACACCAACACTGAAGCTTTCTTT. It encodes CASSLRGTVNTNTEAFF.

V usage is TRBV15 and J usage is TRBJ2-1; no reliable D call. Between the trimmed V and J ends, which lost 1 base and 1 base, there was a span of 11 bases. The germline V gene has CDR1 LNHNV and CDR2 YYDKDF (reference sequence). The CDR3 spans 16 residues. The CDR3 loop reads CATSRVVVASYNEQFF. CDR3 sequence (DNA): TGTGCCACCAGCAGAGTTGTGGTAGCATCCTACAATGAGCAGTTCTTC.

J is TRBJ2-1 and V is TRBV7-9, with D maybe TRBD1 (6 bases). Germline V CDR1 and CDR2: SEHNR, FQNEAQ (reference sequence). This CDR3 is 13 amino acids long. V gave up 4 bases and J gave up 9 bases, with 13 bases separating them. The CDR3 nucleotides read TGTGCCAGCAGCTCGAAACAGGGAACTGAGCAGTTCTTC. It codes for CASSSKQGTEQFF. The full variable domain, its missing parts supplied by reference TRBV7-9 and TRBJ2-1, is DTGVSQNPRHKITKRGQNVTFRCDPISEHNRLYWYRQTLGQGPEFLTYFQNEAQLEKSRLLSDRFSAERPKGSFSTLEIQRTEQGDSAMYLCASSSKQGTEQFFGPGTRLTVL.

The CDR3 is CASSVGSSSYNEQFF. The CDR3, as DNA: TGTGCCAGCAGCGTAGGGTCCAGCTCCTACAATGAGCAGTTCTTC. V is TRBV9 and J is TRBJ2-1; no firm D call. The length of the CDR3 is 15 residues. Trimming took 0 bases from V and 0 from J, leaving 7 bases between them. Germline assignment: CDR1 SGDLS and CDR2 YYNGEE.

The genes are TRBV6-6 and TRBJ2-1, with D tentatively TRBD2 (5 bases). The germline CDR1 and CDR2 sequences are MNHNY and SVGAGI (reference sequence). V dropped 6 bases and J dropped 0 bases, with 6 bases sitting between them. The length of the CDR3 is 13 residues. Written as DNA, the CDR3 is TGTGCCAGCAGAGCGGACTCCTACAATGAGCAGTTCTTC. This gives the protein CASRADSYNEQFF.